This passage covers 22 T cell receptor beta chains from one sample sequenced in a study of early T cells in non-severe SARS-CoV-2 infection. TCRdb re-derived calls from the 5' RACE reads in MiXCR, one entry per CDR3 protein. The sample carries about 19,000 distinct CDR3 sequences, less than 5% recorded once. The sequencing sample was made of whole blood. Source of these receptors: an adult who was a healthcare worker with PCR-confirmed SARS-CoV-2 infection or an uninfected control (not recorded which).

In nucleotides, the CDR3 is TGCAGCGCCTACCGGGACAGGACCTCCTACGAGCAGTACTTC. This codes for CSAYRDRTSYEQYF. J is TRBJ2-7 and V is TRBV29-1; 8 nucleotides line up with TRBD1. V was clipped by 7 bases and J by 0 bases; unmatched bases: 8. Per the germline V gene, CDR1 is SQVTM and CDR2 is ANQGSEA. This CDR3 has 14 residues.

This clonotype appeared many times. The chain carries TRBV7-2 and TRBJ2-7, with no clear D. Germline loops: CDR1 SGHTA, CDR2 FQGNSA. Trimming removed 5 bases at V and 0 bases at J, with 5 bases between. This CDR3 spans 12 amino acids. CDR3 in amino acids: CASSPSSYEQYF. DNA for the CDR3: TGTGCCAGCAGCCCGAGCTCCTACGAGCAGTACTTC.

There are many counts of this clonotype. The chain is built from TRBV18 and TRBJ1-1; D call uncertain. Germline V gene sequence: CDR1 KGHSH, CDR2 LQKENI. The germline V and J ends were trimmed by 3 bases and 4 bases, with 12 bases remaining between them. This CDR3 comprises 14 residues. The CDR3 sequence: CASSPQREGTEAFF. The CDR3 coding sequence is TGTGCCAGCTCACCCCAGAGGGAAGGCACTGAAGCTTTCTTT.

This clonotype was found a few times. The rearrangement joins TRBV20-1 to TRBJ2-7, with TRBD1 identical over 8 bases. CDR3 length: 14 residues. After removal of 4 bases from V and 0 bases from J, the junction contained 5 bases not matched to a gene. CDR1 and CDR2 (germline): DFQATT, SNEGSKA (reference sequence). The CDR3 DNA follows: TGCAGTGCTACCGGACAGGGATTCTCCTACGAGCAGTACTTC. Translated, it gives CSATGQGFSYEQYF.

This clonotype was found many times. The V gene is TRBV20-1, the J gene TRBJ2-5; 7 bases line up with TRBD2. Germline CDR1 and CDR2: DFQATT and SNEGSKA (reference sequence). Unmatched junction bases numbered 2, after V lost 6 bases and J lost 1 base. This CDR3 contains 12 residues. CDR3 DNA: TGCAGTGCGGGGGGGATCCAAGAGACCCAGTACTTC. This encodes CSAGGIQETQYF.

This clonotype has at least ten counts. V usage is TRBV4-1 and J usage is TRBJ1-2, with 7 nucleotides matching TRBD1. The germline gives CDR1 MGHRA, CDR2 YSYEKL. The CDR3 has 16 amino acids. After removal of 4 bases from V and 4 bases from J, the junction contained 12 bases not matched to a gene. CDR3: CASSREGQPTIYGYTF. CDR3 DNA sequence: TGCGCCAGCAGCCGAGAGGGACAGCCAACCATCTATGGCTACACCTTC.

The sample holds many counts of this clonotype. The genes are TRBV12-3 or TRBV12-4 and TRBJ2-3, with TRBD1 as a possible D gene (5 bases). The V gene lost 4 bases and the J gene lost 3 bases, with 20 bases spanning the gap. The CDR3 has 17 amino acids. CDR3 region: CASSSHTGQGSTDTQYF. The DNA for the CDR3 is TGTGCCAGCAGTTCCCACACCGGACAAGGTAGTACAGATACGCAGTATTTT.

This clonotype has just a few counts. This sequence joins TRBV9 and TRBJ2-3; maybe TRBD1 (6 bases). V dropped 0 bases and J dropped 1 base, with 12 bases sitting between them. CDR3 length: 16 amino acids. Looked up from germline, CDR1 is SGDLS and CDR2 is YYNGEE. In DNA form, the CDR3 reads TGTGCCAGCAGCGTAGATGGGACAACCCGCACAGATACGCAGTATTTT. Amino acid sequence: CASSVDGTTRTDTQYF.

At least ten counts were recorded for this clonotype. V usage is TRBV19 and J usage is TRBJ1-2; TRBD1 might be the D (6 bases). The CDR3 contains 15 residues. Germline V CDR1 and CDR2: LNHDA, SQIVND (reference sequence). The ends were cut back, 7 bases at V and 0 bases at J, with 15 bases in the middle. The DNA of the CDR3 is TGTGCCAGTAAGGAGCGAGGGGGAACTAACTATGGCTACACCTTC. Translated, it gives CASKERGGTNYGYTF.

This clonotype was counted at least ten times. This chain uses TRBV4-3 with TRBJ2-3; 11 bases map to TRBD2. V gave up 4 bases and J gave up 6 bases; unmatched junction bases: 9. The CDR3 runs to 16 residues. Looked up from germline, CDR1 is LGHNA and CDR2 is YSLEER. This chain's CDR3 is CASSRELAGGKDTQYF. The CDR3, as DNA: TGCGCCAGCAGCCGGGAGCTAGCGGGGGGAAAGGATACGCAGTATTTT.

This clonotype was counted at least ten times. The J gene is TRBJ2-7, the V gene TRBV30, with 7 bases matching TRBD1. J lost 3 bases, V lost 5 bases, and 7 bases had no gene match. Germline CDR1 and CDR2: GTSNPN and SVGIG (reference sequence). The CDR3 extends over 13 amino acids. CDR3 sequence: CAWSGTVNYEQYF. The CDR3 DNA reads as TGTGCCTGGTCCGGGACAGTAAACTACGAGCAGTACTTC.

This clonotype appeared many times. This chain uses TRBV11-2 with TRBJ2-4; the D is unclear. The germline gives CDR1 SGHAT, CDR2 FQNNGV. The V end lost 0 bases, the J end lost 8 bases, and 8 bases lay between the germline ends. The CDR3 is 13 amino acids. CDR3: CASSLDPGDIQYF. Here the CDR3 DNA reads TGTGCCAGCAGCTTAGATCCAGGAGACATTCAGTACTTC.

The table lists this clonotype with many counts. The rearrangement uses TRBV6-6 and TRBJ1-1; TRBD1 agrees at 8 bases. With 4 bases clipped from V and 7 bases from J, the junction kept 8 bases outside the gene matches. Germline CDR1 MNHNY, CDR2 SVGAGI (reference sequence). CDR3 length: 14 amino acids. The CDR3 sequence is CASSSTTGVGEAFF. CDR3 DNA sequence: TGTGCCAGCAGTTCCACGACAGGGGTCGGTGAAGCTTTCTTT.

This clonotype was detected many times. The chain couples TRBV18 to TRBJ1-2; D is perhaps TRBD1 (6 bases). The CDR3 is 17 amino acids. V was cut by 3 bases and J by 6 bases, with 23 bases left in between. Germline loops: CDR1 KGHSH, CDR2 LQKENI. CDR3 sequence (DNA): TGTGCCAGCTCACCGCAGGGGAGTACGAGTTGGCAACATGGCTACACCTTC. This translates into CASSPQGSTSWQHGYTF.

This clonotype was found many times. This chain uses TRBV29-1 with TRBJ2-5; TRBD1 aligns across 7 bases. The CDR3 spans 12 residues. Per germline, CDR1 SQVTM and CDR2 ANQGSEA. V shed 7 bases and J 5 bases; nucleotides not matched to a gene: 7. This CDR3 is CSDRQGLETQYF. DNA for the CDR3: TGCAGCGATAGACAGGGTCTGGAGACCCAGTACTTC.

This clonotype has ten or more counts. The chain links TRBV20-1 to TRBJ1-4; D remains unclear. Germline CDR1 is DFQATT and CDR2 is SNEGSKA (reference sequence). The CDR3 sequence is 14 residues long. The V gene lost 2 bases and the J gene lost 5 bases, with 12 bases spanning the gap. CDR3 sequence: CSARNVLGNEKLFF. As DNA, the CDR3 is TGCAGTGCTAGAAACGTTCTGGGGAATGAAAAACTGTTTTTT.

Many counts were recorded for this clonotype. V and J are TRBV14 and TRBJ1-1; no firm D call. The CDR3 runs 13 residues. With 2 bases removed from V and 5 bases from J, the gap between germline ends came to 9 bases. The germline gives CDR1 SGHDN, CDR2 FVKESK. CDR3 sequence reads: CASSQSQATEAFF. CDR3 in DNA: TGTGCCAGCAGCCAAAGCCAGGCGACTGAAGCTTTCTTT.

The table lists this clonotype with many counts. This chain links TRBV20-1 with TRBJ1-6, with a weak D call TRBD1 (6 bases). The CDR3 is 14 residues long. The germline V gene encodes CDR1 DFQATT and CDR2 SNEGSKA (reference sequence). Trimming cost V 6 bases and J 7 bases, with 16 bases left between them. CDR3 nucleotide sequence: TGCAGTGCCCCCGTAGTGGGGGGCAATTCACCCCTCCACTTT. Protein sequence: CSAPVVGGNSPLHF.

In its sample, this clonotype was seen many times. J is TRBJ2-1 and V is TRBV5-1; 11 bases map to TRBD2. V lost 7 bases and J lost 7; bases outside the gene matches: 7. This CDR3 is 14 amino acids long. Germline-derived CDR1 and CDR2 are SGHRS and YFSETQ. CDR3 coding DNA: TGCGCCAGCCGCTGGGCTAGCGGGGGGAATGAGCAGTTCTTC. It codes for CASRWASGGNEQFF.

This clonotype occurred many times. The chain employs TRBV9 and TRBJ1-3; no clear D. This CDR3 is built from 15 residues. The germline V gene encodes CDR1 SGDLS and CDR2 YYNGEE. V gave up 2 bases and J gave up 0 bases, with 9 bases separating them. The CDR3 sequence is CASSVDQFSGNTIYF. DNA of the CDR3: TGTGCCAGCAGCGTCGACCAGTTCTCTGGAAACACCATATATTTT.

This clonotype has a count of ten or more. The chain recombines TRBV20-1 with TRBJ1-2; TRBD1 matches 8 bases. Germline CDR1 and CDR2: DFQATT and SNEGSKA (reference sequence). This CDR3 is built from 14 residues. The V gene end was trimmed by 3 bases and the J gene end by 1 base; junction bases not matched to a gene: 4. CDR3 amino acids: CSASRTGSNYGYTF. DNA for the CDR3: TGCAGTGCTAGCCGGACAGGGAGTAACTATGGCTACACCTTC.

This clonotype has at least ten counts. The chain recombines TRBV15 with TRBJ1-3; D not certain. Trimming took off 0 bases at V and 0 bases at J, with 9 bases between the two ends. Germline V CDR1 and CDR2: LNHNV, YYDKDF (reference sequence). The CDR3 is made up of 16 amino acids. CDR3: CATSRDTGSSGNTIYF. CDR3 nucleotides: TGTGCCACCAGCAGAGATACGGGCTCCTCTGGAAACACCATATATTTT.